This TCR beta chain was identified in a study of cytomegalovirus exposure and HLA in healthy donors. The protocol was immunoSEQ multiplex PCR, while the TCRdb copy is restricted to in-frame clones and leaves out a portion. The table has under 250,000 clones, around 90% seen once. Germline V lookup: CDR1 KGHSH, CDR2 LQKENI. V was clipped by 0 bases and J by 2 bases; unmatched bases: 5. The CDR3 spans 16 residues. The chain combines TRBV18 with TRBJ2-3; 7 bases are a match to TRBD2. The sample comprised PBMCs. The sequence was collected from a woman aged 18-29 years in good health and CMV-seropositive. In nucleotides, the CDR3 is TGTGCCAGCTCACCACCTGACGGGAGGCTCACAGATACGCAGTATTTT. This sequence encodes CASSPPDGRLTDTQYF.